The 30 T cell receptor beta chains presented below share a single source sample, sequenced in a study of graft-versus-host responses after intestinal transplantation. TCRdb keeps only in-frame clones here, not all; method: immunoSEQ multiplex PCR. The repertoire holds 30,000 or so clones, with approximately 83% as singletons. These receptors lack a known antigen. Sequencing was performed on unstimulated CD8+ T cells sorted from spleen or lymph node cells, taken before intestinal transplant. These receptors all come from a human donor who received an intestinal transplant.

This clone has just one count. The chain recombines TRBV29-1 with TRBJ2-7; 10 bases line up with TRBD2. Germline loops: CDR1 SQVTM, CDR2 ANQGSEA. Unmatched junction bases numbered 7, after V lost 3 bases and J lost 2 bases. The length of the CDR3 is 15 residues. This CDR3 reads CSVEVGLASTYEQYF. In DNA, the CDR3 is TGCAGCGTTGAGGTGGGACTAGCGTCAACCTACGAGCAGTACTTC.

This clone was counted a few times. In nucleotides, the CDR3 is TGTGCCAGCAGTGGGGTGGGCAGGGTGGACACTGAAGCTTTCTTT. Translated, it gives CASSGVGRVDTEAFF. This chain connects TRBV2 to TRBJ1-1; a weak D match, TRBD1 (5 bases). The ends were cut back, 4 bases at V and 3 bases at J, with 15 bases in the middle. Germline-derived CDR1 and CDR2 are SNHLY and FYNNEI. This CDR3 is 15 amino acids long.

V usage is TRBV4-1 and J usage is TRBJ2-7, with 14 bases matching TRBD2. The trim removed 0 bases at V and 7 bases at J, leaving 8 bases unmatched. The CDR3 is 17 residues long. Germline lookup yields CDR1 MGHRA and CDR2 YSYEKL. CDR3 amino acids: CASSQDPPGLAGVEQYF. The CDR3 DNA reads TGCGCCAGCAGCCAAGATCCCCCGGGACTAGCGGGAGTTGAGCAGTACTTC.

The J gene is TRBJ2-1, the V gene TRBV7-9; 9 bases map to TRBD2. CDR1 is SEHNR, CDR2 FQNEAQ, per germline (reference sequence). This CDR3 is 15 amino acids long. The V segment lost 1 base and the J segment 9 bases; nucleotides outside the gene matches: 7. CDR3 sequence: CASSLVAGGPFEQFF. The CDR3 DNA is TGTGCCAGCAGCTTAGTGGCGGGAGGGCCGTTTGAGCAGTTCTTC.

This clone ranks as medium-sized (0.01 to 0.1%). The chain links TRBV7-8 to TRBJ2-1, with unresolved D. The CDR3 is 16 amino acids. Per germline, CDR1 SGHVS and CDR2 FQNEAQ. The V and J ends lost 5 bases and 0 bases respectively, with 14 bases between them. The CDR3 nucleotides are TGTGCCAGCAGCCCGATAGTGGTTAGCTCCTACAATGAGCAGTTCTTC. Translation gives CASSPIVVSSYNEQFF. The full variable domain, completed using reference TRBV7-8 and TRBJ2-1, is GAGVSQSPRYKVAKRGQDVALRCDPISGHVSLFWYQQALGQGPEFLTYFQNEAQLDKSGLPSDRFFAERPEGSVSTLKIQRTQQEDSAVYLCASSPIVVSSYNEQFFGPGTRLTVL.

V is TRBV19 and J is TRBJ2-7, with 12 bases fitting TRBD1. The length of the CDR3 is 14 residues. The junction had 3 bases not matched to a gene; V was cut back by 3 bases and J by 6 bases. Germline-derived CDR1 and CDR2 are LNHDA and SQIVND (reference sequence). Here the CDR3 reads CASSMGTGGFEQYF. The CDR3 DNA sequence: TGTGCCAGTAGTATGGGGACAGGGGGCTTCGAGCAGTACTTC.

The chain links TRBV19 to TRBJ1-4; 8 positions agree with TRBD1. V lost 6 bases to trimming and J lost 8 bases; unmatched junction nucleotides: 8. The CDR3 has 14 residues. From germline, CDR1 is LNHDA and CDR2 SQIVND (reference sequence). The CDR3 protein is CASSLQGAWEKLFF. The CDR3 DNA reads TGTGCCAGTAGCCTGCAGGGGGCCTGGGAAAAACTGTTTTTT.

The chain links TRBV28 to TRBJ2-3; 13 nucleotides align to TRBD2. CDR1 is MDHEN and CDR2 is SYDVKM in the germline V gene. The CDR3 totals 22 residues. Germline trimming cut 7 bases from V and 7 bases from J; bases unmatched to any gene: 29. DNA for the CDR3: TGTGCCAGCAATTCCCCTCCCCGGACTAGCGGGAGACAATATGGGGGTTGGAATACGCAGTATTTT. Protein sequence: CASNSPPRTSGRQYGGWNTQYF. The full variable domain, its missing parts supplied by reference TRBV28 and TRBJ2-3, is DVKVTQSSRYLVKRTGEKVFLECVQDMDHENMFWYRQDPGLGLRLIYFSYDVKMKEKGDIPEGYSVSREKKERFSLILESASTNQTSMYLCASNSPPRTSGRQYGGWNTQYFGPGTRLTVL.

The gene calls are TRBV5-1 and TRBJ2-3; the match to TRBD2 covers 9 bases. Germline V gene lookup returns CDR1 SGHRS and CDR2 YFSETQ. After removal of 3 bases from V and 5 bases from J, the junction contained 4 bases not matched to a gene. The CDR3 contains 14 residues. As DNA, the CDR3 is TGCGCCAGCAGCTGGGCGGGGGGGCGAGATACGCAGTATTTT. Translation: CASSWAGGRDTQYF.

V is TRBV4-1 and J is TRBJ2-7, with 7 bases lining up with TRBD1. Germline CDR1 MGHRA, CDR2 YSYEKL. There are 19 residues in the CDR3. The V segment lost 1 base and the J segment 5 bases; nucleotides outside the gene matches: 20. The CDR3 sequence is CASSQVWGVTGQWFDEQYF. CDR3 bases: TGCGCCAGCAGCCAAGTTTGGGGTGTTACGGGACAGTGGTTTGACGAGCAGTACTTC.

This chain uses TRBV6-1 with TRBJ1-1; 7 bases align to TRBD1. The CDR3 loop spans 18 amino acids. V gave up 5 bases and J gave up 5 bases; unmatched junction bases: 20. Germline CDR1 MNHNS, CDR2 SASEGT. The chain's CDR3 is CASSQDRVWETVGTEAFF. The CDR3 DNA reads as TGTGCCAGCAGTCAAGACAGGGTCTGGGAAACTGTGGGGACTGAAGCTTTCTTT.

V and J are TRBV2 and TRBJ1-1; 7 nucleotides line up with TRBD1. V lost 4 bases to trimming and J lost 1 base; unmatched junction nucleotides: 3. The CDR3 consists of 14 residues. The germline gives CDR1 SNHLY, CDR2 FYNNEI. CDR3 DNA sequence: TGTGCCAGCAGTGTTTGGACAGGGAACACTGAAGCTTTCTTT. Its translation: CASSVWTGNTEAFF.

The V and J genes are TRBV10-2 and TRBJ2-1; 12 bases are a match to TRBD2. The CDR3 sequence is 14 residues long. J was trimmed by 10 bases and V by 6 bases; bases with no gene match: 7. Per the germline V gene, CDR1 is WSHSY and CDR2 is SAAADI. The CDR3 DNA sequence: TGCGCCAGCAGGCGGACTAGCGGGATTTTCGAGCAGTTCTTC. Amino acid sequence: CASRRTSGIFEQFF.

This rearrangement joins TRBV5-1 to TRBJ2-3; weak D call: TRBD1 (6 bases). This CDR3 is 14 amino acids long. The germline CDR1 and CDR2 sequences are SGHRS and YFSETQ. Trimming left V 1 base short and J 2 bases short, with 8 bases between. This chain's CDR3 is CASSLRQDTDTQYF. CDR3 DNA sequence: TGCGCCAGCAGCTTGCGACAGGACACAGATACGCAGTATTTT.

The J gene is TRBJ1-4, the V gene TRBV2; D is ambiguous. V gave up 6 bases and J gave up 4 bases, with 9 bases separating them. In germline, CDR1 is SNHLY, CDR2 FYNNEI. This CDR3 comprises 13 residues. CDR3 in DNA: TGTGCCAGCAGCCTCCTACGTAATGAAAAACTGTTTTTT. This translates into CASSLLRNEKLFF.

The chain is built from TRBV6-5 and TRBJ2-1; 7 bases are a match to TRBD2. The germline V gene encodes CDR1 MNHEY and CDR2 SVGAGI. V shed 2 bases and J 4 bases; nucleotides not matched to a gene: 5. CDR3 length: 15 amino acids. The CDR3 bases are TGTGCCAGCAGTTACCGCGGGAGCCATTACAATGAGCAGTTCTTC. Encoded protein: CASSYRGSHYNEQFF.

The chain is built from TRBV28 and TRBJ2-3; D call uncertain. The CDR3 runs 14 residues. Between the trimmed V and J ends, which lost 2 bases and 4 bases, there was a span of 10 bases. Germline V gene data show CDR1 as MDHEN and CDR2 as SYDVKM. CDR3 nucleotides: TGTGCCAGCAGTTTACCGATCCGCGCAGATACGCAGTATTTT. Amino acids: CASSLPIRADTQYF. The variable domain in full, completed from reference TRBV28 and TRBJ2-3, reads DVKVTQSSRYLVKRTGEKVFLECVQDMDHENMFWYRQDPGLGLRLIYFSYDVKMKEKGDIPEGYSVSREKKERFSLILESASTNQTSMYLCASSLPIRADTQYFGPGTRLTVL.

CDR3 in amino acids: CASSEILVSGSYNEQFF. CDR3 DNA: TGCGCCAGCAGTGAGATTTTGGTGAGCGGAAGCTACAATGAGCAGTTCTTC. The chain couples TRBV10-1 to TRBJ2-1, with TRBD2 as a possible D gene (5 bases). This CDR3 is 17 amino acids long. V lost 2 bases to trimming and J lost 3 bases, with 17 bases between them. Germline V lookup: CDR1 WNHNN, CDR2 SYGVQD (reference sequence).

The chain carries TRBV7-8 and TRBJ2-1; 9 nucleotides align to TRBD2. Per germline, CDR1 SGHVS and CDR2 FQNEAQ. This CDR3 region has 16 residues. The ends lost 5 bases at V and 5 bases at J; junction bases unmatched: 10. For the CDR3, the DNA is TGTGCCAGCAGCCCCCTTGCGGGAGGGCCCCACAATGAGCAGTTCTTC. This codes for CASSPLAGGPHNEQFF.

The rearrangement uses TRBV6-4 and TRBJ2-2; the D is unclear. Trimming took off 4 bases at V and 1 base at J, with 7 bases between the two ends. The CDR3 runs 14 residues. CDR1 and CDR2 (germline): MRHNA, SNTAGT. Written as DNA, the CDR3 is TGTGCCAGCAGTGGATCAGGGAACACCGGGGAGCTGTTTTTT. Its translation: CASSGSGNTGELFF.

V is TRBV4-1 and J is TRBJ2-1; 7 positions match TRBD2. The V and J ends lost 1 base and 8 bases, in that order; junction bases with no gene match: 5. There are 14 residues in the CDR3. CDR1 is MGHRA, CDR2 YSYEKL, per germline. In nucleotides, the CDR3 is TGCGCCAGCAGCCAAGTGTCGGGGGGAGATGAGCAGTTCTTC. Translated: CASSQVSGGDEQFF.

This sequence joins TRBV19 and TRBJ2-7; 9 bases align to TRBD1. Germline V gene sequence: CDR1 LNHDA, CDR2 SQIVND (reference sequence). The junction had 6 bases not matched to a gene; V was cut back by 5 bases and J by 4 bases. The CDR3 length is 14 residues. The CDR3 loop is CASSLGQGWYEQYF. The DNA of the CDR3 is TGTGCCAGTAGTTTGGGACAGGGATGGTACGAGCAGTACTTC.

The chain joins TRBV7-2 to TRBJ2-5, with TRBD2 identical over 8 bases. Losses at the gene ends were 5 bases for V and 5 bases for J; bases not matched to a gene: 4. Germline CDR1 and CDR2: SGHTA and FQGNSA. The length of the CDR3 is 13 residues. The CDR3 here is CASSPGLGETQYF. CDR3 nucleotides: TGTGCCAGCAGCCCGGGACTAGGGGAGACCCAGTACTTC.

The rearrangement uses TRBV28 and TRBJ1-5; TRBD1 is a possible D gene (5 bases). Trimming removed 2 bases at V and 4 bases at J, with 12 bases between. CDR1 is MDHEN, CDR2 SYDVKM, per germline. The CDR3 runs 15 residues. CDR3 DNA: TGTGCCAGCAGTTTACTCCAGGGATGGAATCAGCCCCAGCATTTT. It yields the protein CASSLLQGWNQPQHF.

The CDR3 DNA follows: TGTGCCAGCAGTTTCTTCGTCGGACTAGCGGGAGGGCCCTACGAGCAGTACTTC. It translates to CASSFFVGLAGGPYEQYF. V gene TRBV28 combines with J gene TRBJ2-7, with 15 bases lining up with TRBD2. CDR1 is MDHEN, CDR2 SYDVKM, per germline. V trimming: 3 bases; J trimming: 2 bases; junction bases outside the gene matches: 8. The length of the CDR3 is 18 residues.

This clone was observed a handful of times. The V gene is TRBV4-1, the J gene TRBJ2-7; 8 bases agree with TRBD1. Germline trimming cut 6 bases from V and 4 bases from J; bases unmatched to any gene: 8. The CDR3 spans 14 residues. Germline V gene data show CDR1 as MGHRA and CDR2 as YSYEKL. CDR3 nucleotide sequence: TGCGCCAGCAGTCGTACAGGGGGAGTATACGAGCAGTACTTC. This sequence encodes CASSRTGGVYEQYF.

CDR3 in DNA: TGTGCCAGCAGCCCGGGACTAGAGGACATTCAGTACTTC. Translating gives CASSPGLEDIQYF. V gene TRBV7-9 combines with J gene TRBJ2-4; 8 bases agree with TRBD2. J was trimmed by 8 bases and V by 5 bases; bases with no gene match: 5. Germline V CDR1 and CDR2: SEHNR, FQNEAQ (reference sequence). This CDR3 is 13 amino acids long.

The chain joins TRBV4-1 to TRBJ2-2; TRBD1 agrees at 7 bases. The CDR3 extends over 15 amino acids. V trimming: 5 bases; J trimming: 4 bases; junction bases outside the gene matches: 7. The V gene's germline CDR1 is MGHRA and CDR2 YSYEKL. This chain's CDR3 is CASSVDPGGTGELFF. The CDR3 nucleotides are TGCGCCAGCAGCGTTGACCCAGGGGGCACCGGGGAGCTGTTTTTT.

J is TRBJ2-7 and V is TRBV27; D is possibly TRBD1 (6 bases). CDR1 MNHEY and CDR2 SMNVEV come from the germline V gene (reference sequence). Trimming took off 3 bases at V and 4 bases at J, with 13 bases between the two ends. The CDR3 loop spans 14 amino acids. Here the CDR3 reads CASSLGRGHYEQYF. In DNA, the CDR3 is TGTGCCAGCAGTTTGGGCAGGGGTCATTACGAGCAGTACTTC.

V and J are TRBV7-9 and TRBJ1-4; TRBD1 might be the D (6 bases). V lost 4 bases, J lost 6 bases, and 18 bases lay in between. CDR3 length: 16 amino acids. Germline V CDR1 and CDR2: SEHNR, FQNEAQ (reference sequence). CDR3 nucleotide sequence: TGTGCCAGCAGCTCGAGGGACCAGGGGATCGATGAAAAACTGTTTTTT. This codes for CASSSRDQGIDEKLFF.